This entry describes one T cell receptor beta chain. These data come from a study of blood T cell repertoires in COVID-19. In the original processing: Estimates of nucleated cell counts were drawn from the amplification of reference gene primers. Sequencing used immunoSEQ multiplex PCR; TCRdb keeps in-frame clones, though not all of them. V and J calls and clone size are those listed in that table; D and trimming were worked out from the DNA. Of roughly 260,000 clones listed, roughly 80% are singletons. Unmatched junction bases numbered 7, after V lost 3 bases and J lost 2 bases. CDR1 and CDR2 (germline): LGHNA, YSLEER. The CDR3 consists of 18 residues.

The source of this sequence is a woman between 70 and 85 years old with acute or convalescent COVID-19. The genes are TRBV4-3 and TRBJ1-4, with 12 nucleotides matching TRBD1. Sample: peripheral blood. The CDR3 DNA reads as TGCGCCAGCAGCCAGGGGACAGGGGGCGCCTGGACTAATGAAAAACTGTTTTTT. Its protein product is CASSQGTGGAWTNEKLFF.